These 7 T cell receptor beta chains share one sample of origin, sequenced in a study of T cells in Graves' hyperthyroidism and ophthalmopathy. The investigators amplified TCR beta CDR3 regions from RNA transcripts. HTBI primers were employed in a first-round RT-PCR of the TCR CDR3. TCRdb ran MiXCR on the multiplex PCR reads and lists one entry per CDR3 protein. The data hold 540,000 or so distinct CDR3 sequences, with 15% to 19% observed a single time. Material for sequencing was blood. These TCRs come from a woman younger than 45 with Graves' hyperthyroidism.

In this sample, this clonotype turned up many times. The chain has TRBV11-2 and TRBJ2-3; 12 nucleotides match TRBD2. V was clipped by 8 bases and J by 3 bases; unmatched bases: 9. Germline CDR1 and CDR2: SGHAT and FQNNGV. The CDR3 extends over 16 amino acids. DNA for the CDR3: TGTGCCAGCGGAAGACTAGCGGGAGACCCTACAGATACGCAGTATTTT. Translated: CASGRLAGDPTDTQYF.

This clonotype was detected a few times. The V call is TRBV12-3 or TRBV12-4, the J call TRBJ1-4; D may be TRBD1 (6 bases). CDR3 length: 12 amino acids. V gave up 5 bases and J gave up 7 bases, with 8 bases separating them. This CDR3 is CASSVGGEKLFF. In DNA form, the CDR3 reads TGTGCCAGCAGTGTAGGGGGTGAAAAACTGTTTTTT.

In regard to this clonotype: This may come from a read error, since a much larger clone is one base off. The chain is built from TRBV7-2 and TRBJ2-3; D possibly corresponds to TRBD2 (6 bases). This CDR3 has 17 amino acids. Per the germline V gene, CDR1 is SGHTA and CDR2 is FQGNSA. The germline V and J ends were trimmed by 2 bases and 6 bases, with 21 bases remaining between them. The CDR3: CASSLKFLGGGRDTQYF. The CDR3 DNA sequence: TGTGCCAGCAGCTTAAAGTTTCTTGGGGGAGGCAGGGATACGCAGTATTTT.

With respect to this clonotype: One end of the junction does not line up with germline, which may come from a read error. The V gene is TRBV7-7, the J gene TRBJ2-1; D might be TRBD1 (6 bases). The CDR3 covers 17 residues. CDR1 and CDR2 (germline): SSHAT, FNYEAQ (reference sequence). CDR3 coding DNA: TGTGCTAGCAGCTTAGGGACATCGGCTAGCTCCTACAATGAGCAGTTCTTC. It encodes CASSLGTSASSYNEQFF.

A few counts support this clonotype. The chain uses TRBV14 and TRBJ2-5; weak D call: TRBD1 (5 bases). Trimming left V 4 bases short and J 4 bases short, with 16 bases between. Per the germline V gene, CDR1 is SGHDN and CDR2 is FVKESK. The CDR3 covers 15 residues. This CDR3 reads CASSLQGFGLETQYF. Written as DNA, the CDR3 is TGTGCCAGCAGCCTCCAGGGTTTTGGTCTAGAGACCCAGTACTTC.

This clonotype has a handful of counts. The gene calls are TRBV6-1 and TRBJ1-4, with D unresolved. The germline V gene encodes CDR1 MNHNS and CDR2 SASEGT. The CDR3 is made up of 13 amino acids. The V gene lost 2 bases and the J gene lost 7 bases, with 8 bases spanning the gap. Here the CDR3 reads CASSELFGEKLFF. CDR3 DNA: TGTGCCAGCAGTGAATTATTCGGTGAAAAACTGTTTTTT.

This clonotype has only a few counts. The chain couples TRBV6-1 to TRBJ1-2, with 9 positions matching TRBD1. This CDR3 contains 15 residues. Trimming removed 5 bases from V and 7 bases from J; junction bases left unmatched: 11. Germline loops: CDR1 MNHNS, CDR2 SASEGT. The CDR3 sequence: CASSLSGTGSGGYTF. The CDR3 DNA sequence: TGTGCCAGCAGTTTATCCGGGACAGGGAGCGGTGGCTACACCTTC.